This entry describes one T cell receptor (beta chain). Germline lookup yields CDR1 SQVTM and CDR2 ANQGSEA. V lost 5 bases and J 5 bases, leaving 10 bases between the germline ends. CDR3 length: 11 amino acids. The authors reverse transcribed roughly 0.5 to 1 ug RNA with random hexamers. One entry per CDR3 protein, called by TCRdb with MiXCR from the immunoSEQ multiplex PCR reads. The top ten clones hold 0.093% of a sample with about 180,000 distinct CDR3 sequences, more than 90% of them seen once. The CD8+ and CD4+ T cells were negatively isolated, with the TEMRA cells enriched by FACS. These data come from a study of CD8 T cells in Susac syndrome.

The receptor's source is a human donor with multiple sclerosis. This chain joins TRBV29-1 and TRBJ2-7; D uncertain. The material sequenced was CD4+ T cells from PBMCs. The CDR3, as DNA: TGCAGCGTTCGATCCCGGAACGAGCAGTACTTC. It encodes CSVRSRNEQYF.